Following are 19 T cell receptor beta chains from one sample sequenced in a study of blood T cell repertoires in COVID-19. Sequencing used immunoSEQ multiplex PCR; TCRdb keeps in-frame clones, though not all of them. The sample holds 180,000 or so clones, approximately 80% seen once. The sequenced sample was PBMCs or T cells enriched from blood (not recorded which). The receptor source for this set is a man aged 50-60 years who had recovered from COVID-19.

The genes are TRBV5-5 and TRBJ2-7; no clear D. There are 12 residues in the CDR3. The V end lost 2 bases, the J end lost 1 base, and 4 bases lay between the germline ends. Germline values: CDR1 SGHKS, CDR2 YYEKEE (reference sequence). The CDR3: CASSFASYEQYF. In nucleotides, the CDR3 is TGTGCCAGCAGCTTCGCGTCCTACGAGCAGTACTTC.

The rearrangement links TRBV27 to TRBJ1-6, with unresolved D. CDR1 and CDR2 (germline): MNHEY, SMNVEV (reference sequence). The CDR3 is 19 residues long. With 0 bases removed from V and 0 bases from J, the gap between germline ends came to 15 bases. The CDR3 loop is CASSLSPAVPSSYNSPLHF. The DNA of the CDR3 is TGTGCCAGCAGTTTATCGCCCGCCGTCCCGAGCTCCTATAATTCACCCCTCCACTTT.

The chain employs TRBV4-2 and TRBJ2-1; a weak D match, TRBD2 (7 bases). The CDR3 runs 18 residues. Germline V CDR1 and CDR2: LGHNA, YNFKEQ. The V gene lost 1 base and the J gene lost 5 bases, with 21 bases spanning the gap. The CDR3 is CASSQGGMQGRGDNEQFF. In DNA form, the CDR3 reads TGTGCCAGCAGCCAAGGGGGCATGCAGGGGAGGGGAGACAATGAGCAGTTCTTC.

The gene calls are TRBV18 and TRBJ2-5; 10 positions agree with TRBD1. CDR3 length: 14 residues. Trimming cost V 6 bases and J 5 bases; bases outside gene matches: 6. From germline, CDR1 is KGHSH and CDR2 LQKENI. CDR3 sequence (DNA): TGTGCCAGCTCCCGACAGGGGGCCCTGGAGACCCAGTACTTC. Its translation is CASSRQGALETQYF.

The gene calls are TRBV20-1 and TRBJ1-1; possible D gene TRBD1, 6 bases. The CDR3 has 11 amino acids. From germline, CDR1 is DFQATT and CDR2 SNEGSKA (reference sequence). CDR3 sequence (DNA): TGCAGCTCCAGGGGAAGCACTGAAGCTTTCTTT. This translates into CSSRGSTEAFF.

CDR3 sequence reads: CASSKEGSSVNQPQHF. CDR3 in DNA: TGTGCCAGCAGCAAAGAGGGGTCCTCCGTAAATCAGCCCCAGCATTTT. J is TRBJ1-5 and V is TRBV21-1; the D call in the table, TRBD1, was not verified against the DNA. TRBV21-1 is a pseudogene segment. This CDR3 region has 16 residues.

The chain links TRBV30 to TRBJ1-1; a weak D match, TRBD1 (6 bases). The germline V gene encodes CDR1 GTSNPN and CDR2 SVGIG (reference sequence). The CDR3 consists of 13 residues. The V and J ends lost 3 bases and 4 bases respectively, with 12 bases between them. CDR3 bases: TGTGCCTGGAGGCAACAGGGTCCCACTGAAGCTTTCTTT. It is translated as CAWRQQGPTEAFF. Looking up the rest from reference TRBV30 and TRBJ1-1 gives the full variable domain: SQTIHQWPATLVQPVGSPLSLECTVEGTSNPNLYWYRQAAGRGLQLLFYSVGIGQISSEVPQNLSASRPQDRQFILSSKKLLLSDSGFYLCAWRQQGPTEAFFGQGTRLTVV.

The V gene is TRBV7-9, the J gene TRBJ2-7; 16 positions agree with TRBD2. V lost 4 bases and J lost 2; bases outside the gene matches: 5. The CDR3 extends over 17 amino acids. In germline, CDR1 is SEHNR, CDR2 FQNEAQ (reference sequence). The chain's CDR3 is CASSSRGLAGGTYEQYF. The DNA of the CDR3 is TGTGCCAGCAGCTCCAGGGGACTAGCGGGGGGGACCTACGAGCAGTACTTC.

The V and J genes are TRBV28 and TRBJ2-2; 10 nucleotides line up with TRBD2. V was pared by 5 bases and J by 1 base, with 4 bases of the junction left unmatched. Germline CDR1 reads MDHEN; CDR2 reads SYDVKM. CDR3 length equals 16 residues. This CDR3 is CASSLPSGGNTGELFF. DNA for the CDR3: TGTGCCAGCAGTCTGCCTAGCGGGGGGAACACCGGGGAGCTGTTTTTT. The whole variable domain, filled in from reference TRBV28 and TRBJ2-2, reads DVKVTQSSRYLVKRTGEKVFLECVQDMDHENMFWYRQDPGLGLRLIYFSYDVKMKEKGDIPEGYSVSREKKERFSLILESASTNQTSMYLCASSLPSGGNTGELFFGEGSRLTVL.

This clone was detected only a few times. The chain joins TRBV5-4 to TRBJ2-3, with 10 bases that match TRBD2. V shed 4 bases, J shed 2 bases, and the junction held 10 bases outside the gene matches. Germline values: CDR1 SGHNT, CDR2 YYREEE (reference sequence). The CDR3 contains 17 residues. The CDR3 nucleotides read TGTGCCAGCAGCGCGGCTACTAGCGGGATTACCACAGATACGCAGTATTTT. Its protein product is CASSAATSGITTDTQYF.

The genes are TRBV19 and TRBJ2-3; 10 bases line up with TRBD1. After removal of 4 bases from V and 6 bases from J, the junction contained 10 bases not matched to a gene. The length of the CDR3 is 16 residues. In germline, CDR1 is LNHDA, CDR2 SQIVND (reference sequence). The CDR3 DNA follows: TGTGCCAGTAGTACCCAGGGACAGGGGTCTTACGATACGCAGTATTTT. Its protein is CASSTQGQGSYDTQYF.

The CDR3 reads CASSLDGYEQFF. The CDR3 DNA reads as TGTGCCAGCAGCTTAGACGGGTATGAGCAGTTCTTC. This sequence joins TRBV7-9 and TRBJ2-1; D is uncertain. V lost 1 base to trimming and J lost 8 bases, with 6 bases between them. The CDR3 is 12 residues long. The germline V gene has CDR1 SEHNR and CDR2 FQNEAQ (reference sequence). Supplemented by reference TRBV7-9 and TRBJ2-1, the full variable domain reads DTGVSQNPRHKITKRGQNVTFRCDPISEHNRLYWYRQTLGQGPEFLTYFQNEAQLEKSRLLSDRFSAERPKGSFSTLEIQRTEQGDSAMYLCASSLDGYEQFFGPGTRLTVL.

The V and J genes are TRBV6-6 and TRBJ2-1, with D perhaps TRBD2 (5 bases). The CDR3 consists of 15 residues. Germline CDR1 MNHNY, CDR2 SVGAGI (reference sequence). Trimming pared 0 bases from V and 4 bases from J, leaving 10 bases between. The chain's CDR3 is CASSYSSGIYNEQFF. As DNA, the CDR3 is TGTGCCAGCAGTTACTCCTCCGGGATTTACAATGAGCAGTTCTTC.

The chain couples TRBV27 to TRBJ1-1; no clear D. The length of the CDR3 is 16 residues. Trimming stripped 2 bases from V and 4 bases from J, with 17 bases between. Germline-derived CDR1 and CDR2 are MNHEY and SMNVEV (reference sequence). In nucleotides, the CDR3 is TGTGCCAGCAGTTTAATACAGCTAGGCGGGGTCACTGAAGCTTTCTTT. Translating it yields CASSLIQLGGVTEAFF.

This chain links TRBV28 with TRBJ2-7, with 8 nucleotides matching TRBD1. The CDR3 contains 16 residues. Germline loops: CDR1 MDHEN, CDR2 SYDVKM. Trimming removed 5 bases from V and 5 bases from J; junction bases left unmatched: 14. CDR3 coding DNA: TGTGCCAGCAGTATATCTACAGGGGGTTTGAGCCACGAGCAGTACTTC. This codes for CASSISTGGLSHEQYF. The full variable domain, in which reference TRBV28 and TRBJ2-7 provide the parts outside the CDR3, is DVKVTQSSRYLVKRTGEKVFLECVQDMDHENMFWYRQDPGLGLRLIYFSYDVKMKEKGDIPEGYSVSREKKERFSLILESASTNQTSMYLCASSISTGGLSHEQYFGPGTRLTVT.

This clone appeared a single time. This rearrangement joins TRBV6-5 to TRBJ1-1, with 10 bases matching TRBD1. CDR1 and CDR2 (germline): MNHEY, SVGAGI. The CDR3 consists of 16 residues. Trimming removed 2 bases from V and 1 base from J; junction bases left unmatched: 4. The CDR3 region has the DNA TGTGCCAGCAGTTACGGGGGACAGGGGTGGAACACTGAAGCTTTCTTT. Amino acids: CASSYGGQGWNTEAFF.

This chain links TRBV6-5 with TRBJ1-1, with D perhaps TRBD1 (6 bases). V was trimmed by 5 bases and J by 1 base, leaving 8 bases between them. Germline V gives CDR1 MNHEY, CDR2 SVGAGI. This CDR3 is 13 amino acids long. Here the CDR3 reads CASSRGGNTEAFF. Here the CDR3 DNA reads TGTGCCAGCAGTAGGGGGGGGAACACTGAAGCTTTCTTT.

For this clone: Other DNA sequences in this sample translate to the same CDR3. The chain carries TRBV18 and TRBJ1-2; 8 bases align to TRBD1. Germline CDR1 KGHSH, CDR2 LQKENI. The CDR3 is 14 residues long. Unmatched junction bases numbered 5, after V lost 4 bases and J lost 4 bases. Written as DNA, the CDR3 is TGTGCCAGCTCACTCGGACAGGGCTCCTATGGCTACACCTTC. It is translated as CASSLGQGSYGYTF.

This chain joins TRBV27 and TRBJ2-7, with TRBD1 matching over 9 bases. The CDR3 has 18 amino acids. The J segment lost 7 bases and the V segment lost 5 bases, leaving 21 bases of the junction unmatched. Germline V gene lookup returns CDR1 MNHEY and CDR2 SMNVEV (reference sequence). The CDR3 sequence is CASSIWSGGQGLLIEQYF. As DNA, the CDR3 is TGTGCCAGCAGTATATGGAGTGGGGGACAGGGCTTGTTAATTGAGCAGTACTTC.